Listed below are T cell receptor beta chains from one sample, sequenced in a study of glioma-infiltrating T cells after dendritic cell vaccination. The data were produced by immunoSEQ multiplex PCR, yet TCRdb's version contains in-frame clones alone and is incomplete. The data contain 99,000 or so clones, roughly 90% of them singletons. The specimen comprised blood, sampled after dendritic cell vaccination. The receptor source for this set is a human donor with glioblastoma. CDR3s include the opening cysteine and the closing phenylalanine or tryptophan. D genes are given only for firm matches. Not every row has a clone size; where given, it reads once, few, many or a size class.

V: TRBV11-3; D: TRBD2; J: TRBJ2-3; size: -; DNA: TGTGCCAGCAGCGGAGGACTAGCGGCTAGCACAGATACGCAGTATTTT; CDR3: CASSGGLAASTDTQYF
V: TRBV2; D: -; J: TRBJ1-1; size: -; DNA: TGTGCCAGCAGTGAAGCGCTAAGGGGGAACACTGAAGCTTTCTTT; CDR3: CASSEALRGNTEAFF
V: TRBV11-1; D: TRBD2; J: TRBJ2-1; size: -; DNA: TGTGCCAGCAGCTTTGTCGCGAGCGGGGGGTACAATGAGCAGTTCTTC; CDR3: CASSFVASGGYNEQFF
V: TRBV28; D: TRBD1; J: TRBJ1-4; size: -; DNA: TGTGCCAGCAGTCCCCAGGGGGCTGCTAATGAAAAACTGTTTTTT; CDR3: CASSPQGAANEKLFF
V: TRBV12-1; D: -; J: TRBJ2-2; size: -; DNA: TGTGCCAGCAGCCTTGGGGGGCGGAACACCGGGGAGCTGTTTTTT; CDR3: CASSLGGRNTGELFF
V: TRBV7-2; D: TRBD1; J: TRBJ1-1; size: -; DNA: TGTGCCAGCAGCTTCGGGACAGAATTTAAAGCTTTCTTT; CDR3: CASSFGTEFKAFF
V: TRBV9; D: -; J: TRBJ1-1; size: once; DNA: TGTGCCAGCAGCGCCCACACGAACACTGAAGCTTTCTTT; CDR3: CASSAHTNTEAFF
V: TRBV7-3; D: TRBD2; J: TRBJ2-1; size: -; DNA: TGTGCCAGCAGCCCGACTAGCGGGAGGGGCAATGAGCAGTTCTTC; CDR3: CASSPTSGRGNEQFF
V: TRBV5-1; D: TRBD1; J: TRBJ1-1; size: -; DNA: TGCGCCAGCAGCGCCGGACAGGCGGACACTGAAGCTTTCTTT; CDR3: CASSAGQADTEAFF
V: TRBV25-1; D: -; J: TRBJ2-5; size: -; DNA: TGTGCCAGCAGTGTGCCTGGACTGCAAGAGACCCAGTACTTC; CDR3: CASSVPGLQETQYF
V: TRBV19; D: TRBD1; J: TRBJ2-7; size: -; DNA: TGTGCCAGTAGTTCTCAGGGGGATTACGAGCAGTACTTC; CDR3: CASSSQGDYEQYF
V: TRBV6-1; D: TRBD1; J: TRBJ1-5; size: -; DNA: TGTGCCACCGTGGGACAGGGATACAATCAGCCCCAGCATTTT; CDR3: CATVGQGYNQPQHF
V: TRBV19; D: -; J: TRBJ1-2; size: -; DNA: TGTGCCAGTAGTATAGTGGCAGCTAACTATGGCTACACCTTC; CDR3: CASSIVAANYGYTF
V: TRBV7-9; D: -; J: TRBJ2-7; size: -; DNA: TGTGCCAGCAGCTCCCCCGCTAGGCGGGTTACTTCCTACGAGCAGTACTTC; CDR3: CASSSPARRVTSYEQYF
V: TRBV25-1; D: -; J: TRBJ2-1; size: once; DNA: TGTGCCAGCAGTGAATTGGCTAGCGTGAGCTCCTACAATGAGCAGTTCTTC; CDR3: CASSELASVSSYNEQFF
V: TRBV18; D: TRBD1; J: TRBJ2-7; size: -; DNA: TGTGCCAGCTCCCTAGGACAGGGGCGCGAGCAGTACTTC; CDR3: CASSLGQGREQYF
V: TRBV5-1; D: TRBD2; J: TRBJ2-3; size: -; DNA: TGCGCCAGCAGCCGAGGGACTAGTGGGGATACGCAGTATTTT; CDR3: CASSRGTSGDTQYF
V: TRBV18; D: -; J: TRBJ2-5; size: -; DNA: TGTGCCAGCTCACCACCATATCAGGCAGGGGAGACCCAGTACTTC; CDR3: CASSPPYQAGETQYF
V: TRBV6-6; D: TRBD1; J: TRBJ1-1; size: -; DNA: TGTGCCAGCAGCGGACAGGGAAACACTGAAGCTTTCTTT; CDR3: CASSGQGNTEAFF
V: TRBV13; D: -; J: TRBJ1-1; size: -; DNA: TGTGCCAGCAGCTTTCAGGGCGGGGAGACTGAAGCTTTCTTT; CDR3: CASSFQGGETEAFF
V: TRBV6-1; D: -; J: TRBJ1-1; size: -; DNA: TGTGCCAGCAGTGAAGTCTGGGGAGGGAACACTGAAGCTTTCTTT; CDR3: CASSEVWGGNTEAFF
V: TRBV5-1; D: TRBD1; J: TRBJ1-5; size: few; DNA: TGCGCCAGCAGCTTGGGTGAGGGACAGCTTAGCAATCAGCCCCAGCATTTT; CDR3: CASSLGEGQLSNQPQHF
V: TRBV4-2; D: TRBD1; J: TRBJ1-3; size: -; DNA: TGTGCCAGCAGCCAAGAAAGACAGGGTAGCTCTGGAAACACCATATATTTT; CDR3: CASSQERQGSSGNTIYF
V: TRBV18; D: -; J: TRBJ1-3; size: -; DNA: TGTGCCAGCTCACGCCCCCAGGGTACCATATATTTT; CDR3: CASSRPQGTIYF
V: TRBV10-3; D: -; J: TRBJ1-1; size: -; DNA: TGTGCCATCAGTGATCTGTTGGGGGAATTCGGGGAGGGGGCTGAAGCTTTCTTT; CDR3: CAISDLLGEFGEGAEAFF
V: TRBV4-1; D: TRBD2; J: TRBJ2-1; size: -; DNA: TGCGCCAGCAACAGCATCGATATGGGACTAGCGGGGAATGAGCAGTTCTTC; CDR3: CASNSIDMGLAGNEQFF
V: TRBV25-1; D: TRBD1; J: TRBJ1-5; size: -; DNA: TGTGCCAGCAGTGGGGGGACAGGGGGCAATCAGCCCCAGCATTTT; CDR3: CASSGGTGGNQPQHF
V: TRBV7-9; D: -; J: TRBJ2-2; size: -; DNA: TGTGCCAGCAGCCCTGGACAGACCGGGGAGCTGTTTTTT; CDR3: CASSPGQTGELFF
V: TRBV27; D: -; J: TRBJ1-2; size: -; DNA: TGTGCCAGCAGCGGCCCCCTAGATGGCTACACCTTC; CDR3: CASSGPLDGYTF
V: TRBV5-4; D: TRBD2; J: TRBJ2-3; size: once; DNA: TGTGCCAGCAGCTTAGAAGGGACTAGAGGCGCAAATACGCAGTATTTT; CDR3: CASSLEGTRGANTQYF
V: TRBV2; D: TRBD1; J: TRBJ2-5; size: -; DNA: TGTGCCAGCAGTCAACAGGGGGTAGGAGAGACCCAGTACTTC; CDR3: CASSQQGVGETQYF
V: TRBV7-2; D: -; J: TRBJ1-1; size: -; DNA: TGTGCCAGCAGCCCTTTTGACACTGAAGCTTTCTTT; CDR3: CASSPFDTEAFF
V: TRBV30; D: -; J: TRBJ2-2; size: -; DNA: TGTGCCCGCGGTCAGACAGGAAACACCGGGGAGCTGTTTTTT; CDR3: CARGQTGNTGELFF
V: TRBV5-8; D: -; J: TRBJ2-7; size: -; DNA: TGTGCCAGCAGCTTGGGGACAACGAATACCTACGAGCAGTACTTC; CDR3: CASSLGTTNTYEQYF
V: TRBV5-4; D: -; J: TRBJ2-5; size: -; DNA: TGTGCCAGCAGCCAAGGTAGGGGGATCGGCCAAGAGACCCAGTACTTC; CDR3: CASSQGRGIGQETQYF
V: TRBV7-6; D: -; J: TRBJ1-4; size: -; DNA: TGTGCCAGCAGCTTAGACACAACTAATGAAAAACTGTTTTTT; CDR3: CASSLDTTNEKLFF
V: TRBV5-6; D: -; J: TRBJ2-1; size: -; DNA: TGTGCCAGCAGCTTGGGACCTTCTAGTGAGCAGTTCTTC; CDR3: CASSLGPSSEQFF
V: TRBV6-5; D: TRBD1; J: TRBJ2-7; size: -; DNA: TGTGCCAGCAGTTACTCGGACAGGGCTGGCGAGCAGTACTTC; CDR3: CASSYSDRAGEQYF
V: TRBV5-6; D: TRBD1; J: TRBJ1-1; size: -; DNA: TGTGCCAGCAGCAAGGAGACAGGGACCGTGAACACTGAAGCTTTCTTT; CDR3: CASSKETGTVNTEAFF
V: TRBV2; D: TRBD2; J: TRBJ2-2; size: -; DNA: TGTGCCAGCAGAAAGACTAGCGGGGGCATTACCGGGGAGCTGTTTTTT; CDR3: CASRKTSGGITGELFF
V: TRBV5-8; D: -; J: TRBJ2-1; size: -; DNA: TGTGCCAGCAGCGGGCGACACAATGAGCAGTTCTTC; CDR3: CASSGRHNEQFF
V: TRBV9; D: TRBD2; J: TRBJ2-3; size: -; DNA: TGTGCCAGCAGCGCTAGCGGGGGAATAACAGATACGCAGTATTTT; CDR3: CASSASGGITDTQYF
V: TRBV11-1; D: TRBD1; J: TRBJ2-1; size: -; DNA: TGTGCCAGCAGCCCAAGGACAGGATCCTACAATGAGCAGTTCTTC; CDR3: CASSPRTGSYNEQFF
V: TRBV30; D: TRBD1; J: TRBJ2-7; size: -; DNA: TGTGCCTGGAGCGCTAGAAGGACAGGGGCCTACGAGCAGTACTTC; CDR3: CAWSARRTGAYEQYF
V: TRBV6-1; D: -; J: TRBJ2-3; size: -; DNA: TGTGCCAGCAGGTTAGGACAGAATACAGATACGCAGTATTTT; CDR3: CASRLGQNTDTQYF
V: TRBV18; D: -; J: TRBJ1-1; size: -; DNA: TGTGCCAGCTCATCCGACACTGAAGCTTTCTTT; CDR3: CASSSDTEAFF
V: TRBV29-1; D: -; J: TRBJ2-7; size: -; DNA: TGCAGCGCCCGGGACATACCAAGCGTGGTGCAGTACTTC; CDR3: CSARDIPSVVQYF
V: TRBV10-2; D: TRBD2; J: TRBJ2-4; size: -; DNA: TGCGCCAGCAGTGAGCATGGGACTAGCGGGACAAGTAGAGCCAAAAACATTCAGTACTTC; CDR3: CASSEHGTSGTSRAKNIQYF
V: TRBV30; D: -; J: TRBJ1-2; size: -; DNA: TGTGCCTGGACCTCACACAGGGAGGGCTACACCTTC; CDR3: CAWTSHREGYTF
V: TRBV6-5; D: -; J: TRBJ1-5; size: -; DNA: TGTGCCAGCAGTTGGGGCAGGGGCAATCAGCCCCAGCATTTT; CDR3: CASSWGRGNQPQHF